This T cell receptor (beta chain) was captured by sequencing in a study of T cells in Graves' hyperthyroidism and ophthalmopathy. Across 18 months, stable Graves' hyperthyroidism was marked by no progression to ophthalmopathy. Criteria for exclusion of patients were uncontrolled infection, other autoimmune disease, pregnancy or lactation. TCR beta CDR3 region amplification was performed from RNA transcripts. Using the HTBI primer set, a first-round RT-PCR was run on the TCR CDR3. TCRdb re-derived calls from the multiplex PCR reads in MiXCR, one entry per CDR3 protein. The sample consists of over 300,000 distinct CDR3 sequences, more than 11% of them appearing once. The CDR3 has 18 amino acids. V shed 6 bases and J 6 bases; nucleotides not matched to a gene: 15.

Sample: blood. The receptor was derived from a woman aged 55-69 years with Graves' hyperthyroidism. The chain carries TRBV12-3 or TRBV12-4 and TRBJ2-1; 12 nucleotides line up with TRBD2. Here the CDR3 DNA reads TGTGCCAGCAGCCCCCTAATTGGACTAGCGGGACATGGCAATGAGCAGTTCTTC. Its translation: CASSPLIGLAGHGNEQFF.